These 5 T cell receptor beta chains came from one sample sequenced in a study of T cell responses to AZD1222 COVID-19 vaccine. Some clones are missing from TCRdb's copy, which holds only in-frame ones; the method was immunoSEQ multiplex PCR. The table records about 180,000 clones, 70% to 90% of them present only once. The material sequenced was peripheral blood, taken on day 0 of AZD1222 vaccination. These TCRs come from an adult in good health.

V is TRBV6-6 and J is TRBJ2-7; 9 bases map to TRBD1. The germline gives CDR1 MNHNY, CDR2 SVGAGI (reference sequence). The CDR3 is made up of 13 amino acids. J lost 6 bases, V lost 4 bases, and 4 bases had no gene match. In DNA, the CDR3 is TGTGCCAGCAGTTCGTCGGGACAGGGCGAGCAGTACTTC. Protein product: CASSSSGQGEQYF.

In this sample, this clone turned up a few times. J is TRBJ1-2 and V is TRBV19; weak D call: TRBD1 (6 bases). V was clipped by 7 bases and J by 2 bases, with 11 bases between them. This CDR3 contains 13 residues. The germline CDR1 and CDR2 sequences are LNHDA and SQIVND (reference sequence). For the CDR3, the DNA is TGTGCCAGTACAGGGGCTGACAACTATGGCTACACCTTC. Translating it yields CASTGADNYGYTF. The whole variable domain, filled in from reference TRBV19 and TRBJ1-2, reads DGGITQSPKYLFRKEGQNVTLSCEQNLNHDAMYWYRQDPGQGLRLIYYSQIVNDFQKGDIAEGYSVSREKKESFPLTVTSAQKNPTAFYLCASTGADNYGYTFGSGTRLTVV.

The chain links TRBV28 to TRBJ1-1; TRBD1 agrees at 12 bases. The CDR3 runs 15 residues. Germline assignment: CDR1 MDHEN and CDR2 SYDVKM. V trimming: 6 bases; J trimming: 6 bases; junction bases outside the gene matches: 8. CDR3 DNA: TGTGCCAGCAGGCCGGGACAGGGGGCGAGAGCTGAAGCTTTCTTT. It yields the protein CASRPGQGARAEAFF.

In the case of this clone: Within the sample, other DNA sequences also encode this same CDR3. The genes are TRBV5-1 and TRBJ1-1; D remains unclear. The germline CDR1 and CDR2 sequences are SGHRS and YFSETQ. CDR3 length: 14 amino acids. The V and J ends lost 0 bases and 1 base respectively, with 7 bases between them. CDR3 loop: CASSLAPGNTEAFF. For the CDR3, the DNA is TGCGCCAGCAGCTTGGCGCCAGGGAACACTGAAGCTTTCTTT.

The chain is built from TRBV5-1 and TRBJ1-3; no reliable D call. V was clipped by 4 bases and J by 11 bases, with 19 bases between them. CDR3 length: 14 residues. CDR1 and CDR2 (germline): SGHRS, YFSETQ. CDR3 nucleotide sequence: TGCGCCAGCAGCGTCGGTGGTAACGGTGTTGCCATATATTTT. It specifies CASSVGGNGVAIYF. The full variable domain, with the rest looked up from reference TRBV5-1 and TRBJ1-3, is KAGVTQTPRYLIKTRGQQVTLSCSPISGHRSVSWYQQTPGQGLQFLFEYFSETQRNKGNFPGRFSGRQFSNSRSEMNVSTLELGDSALYLCASSVGGNGVAIYFGEGSWLTVV.